The subject of this entry is one T cell receptor beta chain. The antigen is undetermined. The data were taken from a study of beta chain features in type 1 diabetes. Whole-study findings and limits: TCRB CDR3s were moderately but significantly shorter in Type 1 diabetes patients in all four CD4+ subsets.

Sequencing targeted expressed TCRB transcripts, as all isolated RNA had been reverse transcribed. Repertoires were generated with immunoSEQ multiplex PCR, while TCRdb's copy carries only in-frame clones and drops some. The repertoire has hundreds of thousands of clones, roughly an eighth of them found once; the top ten carry around 0.04%. The CDR3 is 13 amino acids. Trimming cost V 3 bases and J 3 bases, with 8 bases left between them. The V gene's germline CDR1 is ENHRY and CDR2 SYGVKD. The chain carries TRBV10-3 and TRBJ1-1; no clear D. Sequencing was carried out using naive CD4+ T cells from blood. The receptor was isolated from a young man with type 1 diabetes. CDR3 loop: CAISEGWDTEAFF. In DNA, the CDR3 is TGTGCCATCAGTGAAGGGTGGGACACTGAAGCTTTCTTT.